The entry below gives a single T cell receptor (beta chain) sequence along with its context. Its target is unknown. The data originate from a study of T cell responses to AZD1222 COVID-19 vaccine. Study-level results: Repertoires were sampled only after the peak T cell response. White British donors predominated, females outnumbered males, and clonal diversity was possibly underestimated. Only six people who got AZD1222 tested seropositive at baseline.

The trim removed 1 base at V and 4 bases at J, leaving 3 bases unmatched. Germline V gene lookup returns CDR1 LGHDT and CDR2 YNNKEL (reference sequence). The CDR3 covers 15 residues. Libraries were prepared by immunoSEQ multiplex PCR; TCRdb keeps only in-frame clonotypes and omits some of them. The sample consists of about 150,000 clones, 75% to 90% of them appearing once. The chain is built from TRBV3-1 (or the pseudogene TRBV3-2) and TRBJ1-1; TRBD1 matches 10 bases. The sample here was peripheral blood, taken 28 days after the second AZD1222 dose. The clonotype comes from an adult who received the AZD1222 COVID-19 vaccine. The CDR3 region has the DNA TGTGCCAGCAGCCAAGGGGGGACAGGGGTCACTGAAGCTTTCTTT. Protein sequence: CASSQGGTGVTEAFF.